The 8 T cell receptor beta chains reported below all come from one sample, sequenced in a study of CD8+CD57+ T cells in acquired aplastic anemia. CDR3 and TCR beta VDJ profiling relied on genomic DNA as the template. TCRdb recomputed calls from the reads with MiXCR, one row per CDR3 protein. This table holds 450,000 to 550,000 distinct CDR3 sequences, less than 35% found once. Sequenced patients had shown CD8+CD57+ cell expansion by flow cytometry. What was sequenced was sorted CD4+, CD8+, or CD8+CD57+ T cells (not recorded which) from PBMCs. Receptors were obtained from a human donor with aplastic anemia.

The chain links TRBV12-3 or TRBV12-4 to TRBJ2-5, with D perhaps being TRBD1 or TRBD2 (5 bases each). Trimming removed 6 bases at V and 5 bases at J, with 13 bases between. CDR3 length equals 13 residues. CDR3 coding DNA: TGTGCCAGCAGGGACCTGAGGGGTGAGACCCAGTACTTC. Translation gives CASRDLRGETQYF.

This CDR3 is CASTRTGENEKLFF. The CDR3 DNA reads TGTGCCAGCACCAGGACAGGAGAAAATGAAAAACTGTTTTTT. The chain uses TRBV10-3 and TRBJ1-4; 7 nucleotides match TRBD1. The trim removed 10 bases at V and 5 bases at J, leaving 10 bases unmatched. The germline V gene encodes CDR1 ENHRY and CDR2 SYGVKD. The CDR3 is made up of 14 amino acids.

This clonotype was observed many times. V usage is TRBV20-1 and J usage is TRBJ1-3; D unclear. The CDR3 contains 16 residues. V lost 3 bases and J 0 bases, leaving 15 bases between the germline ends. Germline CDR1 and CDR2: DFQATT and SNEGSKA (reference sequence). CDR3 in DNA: TGCAGTGCTAGTCCTTTGACATTCCCCTCTGGAAACACCATATATTTT. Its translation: CSASPLTFPSGNTIYF.

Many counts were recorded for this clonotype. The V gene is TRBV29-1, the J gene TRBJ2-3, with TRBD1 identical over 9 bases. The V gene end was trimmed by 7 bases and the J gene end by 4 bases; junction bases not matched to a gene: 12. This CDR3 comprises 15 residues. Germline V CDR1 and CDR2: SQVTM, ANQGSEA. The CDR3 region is CSANPNRGHSDTQYF. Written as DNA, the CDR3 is TGCAGCGCAAACCCTAACAGGGGGCACTCAGATACGCAGTATTTT.

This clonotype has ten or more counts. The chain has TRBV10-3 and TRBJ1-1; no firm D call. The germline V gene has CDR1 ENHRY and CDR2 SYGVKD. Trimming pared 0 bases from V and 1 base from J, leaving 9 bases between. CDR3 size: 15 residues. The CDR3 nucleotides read TGTGCCATCAGTGAGTCGCAGAGCCCGAACACTGAAGCTTTCTTT. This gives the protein CAISESQSPNTEAFF.

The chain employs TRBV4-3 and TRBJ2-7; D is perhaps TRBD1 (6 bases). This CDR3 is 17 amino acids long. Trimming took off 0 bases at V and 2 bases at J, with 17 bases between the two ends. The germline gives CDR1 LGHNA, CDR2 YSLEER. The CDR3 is CASSQERGRGPPYEQYF. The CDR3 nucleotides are TGCGCCAGCAGCCAAGAACGGGGCAGGGGTCCTCCCTACGAGCAGTACTTC.

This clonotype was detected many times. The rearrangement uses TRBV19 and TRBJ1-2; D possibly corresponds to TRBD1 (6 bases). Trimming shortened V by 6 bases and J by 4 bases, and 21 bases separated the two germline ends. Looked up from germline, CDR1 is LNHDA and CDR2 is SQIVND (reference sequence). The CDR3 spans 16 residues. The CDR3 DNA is TGTGCCAGTAGATCCCTTGGAGGGGGGGCGAGCTATGGCTACACCTTC. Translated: CASRSLGGGASYGYTF.

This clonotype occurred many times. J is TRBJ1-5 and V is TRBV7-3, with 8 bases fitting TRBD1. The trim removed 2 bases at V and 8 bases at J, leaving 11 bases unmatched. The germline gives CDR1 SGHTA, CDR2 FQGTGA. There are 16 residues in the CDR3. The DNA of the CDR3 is TGTGCCAGCAGCTTAGGAGGGACAGGCCTGTGGAAGCCCCAGCATTTT. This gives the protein CASSLGGTGLWKPQHF.